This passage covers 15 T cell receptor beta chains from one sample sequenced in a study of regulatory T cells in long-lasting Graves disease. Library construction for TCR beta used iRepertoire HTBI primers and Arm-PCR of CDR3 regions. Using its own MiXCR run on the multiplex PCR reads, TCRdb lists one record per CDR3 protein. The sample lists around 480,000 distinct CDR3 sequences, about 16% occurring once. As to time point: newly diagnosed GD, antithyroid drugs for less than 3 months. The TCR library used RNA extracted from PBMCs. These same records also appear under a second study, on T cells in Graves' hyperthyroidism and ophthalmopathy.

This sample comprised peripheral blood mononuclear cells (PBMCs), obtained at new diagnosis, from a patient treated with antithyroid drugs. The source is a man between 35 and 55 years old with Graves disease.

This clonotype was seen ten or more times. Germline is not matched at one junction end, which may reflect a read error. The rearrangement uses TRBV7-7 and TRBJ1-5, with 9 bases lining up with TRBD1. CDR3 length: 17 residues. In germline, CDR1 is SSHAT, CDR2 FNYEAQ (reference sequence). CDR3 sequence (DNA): TGTGCTAGCAGGCTCCGGGACAGGGATTATAGCAATCAGCCCCAGCATTTT. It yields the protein CASRLRDRDYSNQPQHF.

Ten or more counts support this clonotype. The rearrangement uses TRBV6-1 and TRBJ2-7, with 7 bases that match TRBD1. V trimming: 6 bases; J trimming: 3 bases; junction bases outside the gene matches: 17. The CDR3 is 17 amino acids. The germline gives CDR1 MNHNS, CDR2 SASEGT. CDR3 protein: CASRPTGAFPYNYEQYF. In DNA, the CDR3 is TGTGCCAGCAGACCTACAGGGGCCTTCCCTTATAACTACGAGCAGTACTTC.

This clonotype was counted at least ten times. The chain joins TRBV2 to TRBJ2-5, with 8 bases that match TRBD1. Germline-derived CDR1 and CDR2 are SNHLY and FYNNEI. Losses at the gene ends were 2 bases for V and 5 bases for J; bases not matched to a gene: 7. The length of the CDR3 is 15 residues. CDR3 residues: CASSEIETGEETQYF. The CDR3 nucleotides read TGTGCCAGCAGTGAAATCGAGACAGGGGAGGAGACCCAGTACTTC.

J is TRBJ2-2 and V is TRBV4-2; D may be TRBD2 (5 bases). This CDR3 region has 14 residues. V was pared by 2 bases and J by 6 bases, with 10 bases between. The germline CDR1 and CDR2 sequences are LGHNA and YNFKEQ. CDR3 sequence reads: CASSQRDGAGELFF. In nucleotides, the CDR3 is TGTGCCAGCAGCCAACGAGACGGGGCCGGGGAGCTGTTTTTT.

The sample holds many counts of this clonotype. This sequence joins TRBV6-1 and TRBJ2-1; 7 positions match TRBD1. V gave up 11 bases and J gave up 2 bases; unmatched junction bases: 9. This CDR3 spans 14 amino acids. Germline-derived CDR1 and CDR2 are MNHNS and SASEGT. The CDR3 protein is CAAKGQGAYNEQFF. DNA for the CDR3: TGTGCCGCCAAGGGGCAGGGGGCCTACAATGAGCAGTTCTTC.

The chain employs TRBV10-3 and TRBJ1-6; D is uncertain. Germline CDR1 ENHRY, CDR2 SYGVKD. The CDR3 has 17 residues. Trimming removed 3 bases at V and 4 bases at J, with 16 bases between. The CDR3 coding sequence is TGTGCCATCAGTGACCCCACTTCCCCTACATATAATTCACCCCTCCACTTT. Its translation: CAISDPTSPTYNSPLHF.

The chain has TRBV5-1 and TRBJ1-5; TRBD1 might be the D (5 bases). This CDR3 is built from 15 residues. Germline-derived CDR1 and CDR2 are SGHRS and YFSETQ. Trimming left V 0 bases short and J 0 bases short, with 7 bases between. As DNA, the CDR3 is TGCGCCAGCAGCTTGGTGGGGGATAGCAATCAGCCCCAGCATTTT. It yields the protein CASSLVGDSNQPQHF.

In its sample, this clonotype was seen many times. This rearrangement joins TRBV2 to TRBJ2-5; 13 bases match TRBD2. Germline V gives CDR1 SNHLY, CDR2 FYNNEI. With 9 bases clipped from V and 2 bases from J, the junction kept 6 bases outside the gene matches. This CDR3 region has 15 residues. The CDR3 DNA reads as TGTGCCAGAGAAACTAGCGGGAGGGGGCAAGAGACCCAGTACTTC. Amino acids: CARETSGRGQETQYF. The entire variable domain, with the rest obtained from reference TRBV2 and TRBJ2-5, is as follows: EPEVTQTPSHQVTQMGQEVILRCVPISNHLYFYWYRQILGQKVEFLVSFYNNEISEKSEIFDDQFSVERPDGSNFTLKIRSTKLEDSAMYFCARETSGRGQETQYFGPGTRLLVL.

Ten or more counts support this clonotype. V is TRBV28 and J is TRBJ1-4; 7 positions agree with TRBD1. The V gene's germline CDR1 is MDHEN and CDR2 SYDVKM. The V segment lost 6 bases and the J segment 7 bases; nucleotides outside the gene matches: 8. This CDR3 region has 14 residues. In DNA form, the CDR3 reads TGTGCCAGCAGGACAGGGACCATTGCTGAAAAACTGTTTTTT. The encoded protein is CASRTGTIAEKLFF.

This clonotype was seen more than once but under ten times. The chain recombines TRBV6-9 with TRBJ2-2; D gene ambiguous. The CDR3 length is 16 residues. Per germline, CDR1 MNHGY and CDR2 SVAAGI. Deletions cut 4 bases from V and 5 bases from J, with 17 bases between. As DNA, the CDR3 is TGTGCCAGCAGTTTTTCCCACTTATCGGTGACCGGGGAGCTGTTTTTT. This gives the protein CASSFSHLSVTGELFF.

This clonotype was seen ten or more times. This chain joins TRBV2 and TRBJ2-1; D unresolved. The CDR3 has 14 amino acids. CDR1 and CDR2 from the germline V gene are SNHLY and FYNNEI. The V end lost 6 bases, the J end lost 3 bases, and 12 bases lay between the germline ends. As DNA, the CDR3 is TGTGCCAGCAGAGACTCGGCGGTCTACAATGAGCAGTTCTTC. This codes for CASRDSAVYNEQFF.

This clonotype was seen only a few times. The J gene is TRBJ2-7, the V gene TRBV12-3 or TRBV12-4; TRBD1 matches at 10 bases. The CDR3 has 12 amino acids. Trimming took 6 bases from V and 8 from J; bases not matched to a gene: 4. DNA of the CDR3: TGTGCCAGCAGCAAGGACAGGGGGAAGCAGTACTTC. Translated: CASSKDRGKQYF.

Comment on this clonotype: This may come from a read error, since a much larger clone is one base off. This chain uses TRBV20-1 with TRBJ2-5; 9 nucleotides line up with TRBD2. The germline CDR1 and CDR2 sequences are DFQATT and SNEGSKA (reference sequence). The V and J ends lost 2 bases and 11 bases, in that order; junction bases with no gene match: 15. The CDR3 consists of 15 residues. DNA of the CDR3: TGCAGTGCTAGAAAAGGGACTAGCCTCTACAATGAGCAGTACTTC. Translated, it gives CSARKGTSLYNEQYF.

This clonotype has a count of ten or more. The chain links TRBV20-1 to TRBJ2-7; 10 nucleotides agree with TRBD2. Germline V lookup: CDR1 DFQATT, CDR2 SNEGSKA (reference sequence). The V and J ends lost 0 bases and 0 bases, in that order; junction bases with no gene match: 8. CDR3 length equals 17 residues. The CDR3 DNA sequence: TGCAGTGCTAGAGACCGGACTAGCGGTCGACCCTCCTACGAGCAGTACTTC. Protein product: CSARDRTSGRPSYEQYF.

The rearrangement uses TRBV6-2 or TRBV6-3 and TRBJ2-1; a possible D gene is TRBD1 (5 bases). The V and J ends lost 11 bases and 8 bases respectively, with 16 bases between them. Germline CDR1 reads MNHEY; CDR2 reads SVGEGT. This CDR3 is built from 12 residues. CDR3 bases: TGTGCCGGAATGACAGAGGCGGATGAGCAGTTCTTC. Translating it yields CAGMTEADEQFF.